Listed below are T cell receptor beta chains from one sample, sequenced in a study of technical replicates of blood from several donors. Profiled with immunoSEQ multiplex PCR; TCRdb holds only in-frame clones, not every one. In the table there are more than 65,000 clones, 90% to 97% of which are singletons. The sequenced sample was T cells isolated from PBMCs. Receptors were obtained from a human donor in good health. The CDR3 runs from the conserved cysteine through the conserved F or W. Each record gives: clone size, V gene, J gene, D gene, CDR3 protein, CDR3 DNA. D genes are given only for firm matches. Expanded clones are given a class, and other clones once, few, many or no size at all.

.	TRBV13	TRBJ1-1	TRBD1	CASSWTGENTEAFF	TGTGCCAGCAGCTGGACAGGGGAGAACACTGAAGCTTTCTTT
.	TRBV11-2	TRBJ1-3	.	CATGQGNTIYF	TGTGCCACCGGTCAAGGAAACACCATATATTTT
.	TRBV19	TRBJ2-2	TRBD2	CASSRGLAGSSTGELFF	TGTGCCAGTAGTAGGGGACTAGCGGGATCGAGCACCGGGGAGCTGTTTTTT
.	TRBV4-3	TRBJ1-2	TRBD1	CASSQDADRGLNGYTF	TGCGCCAGCAGCCAAGATGCAGACAGGGGGCTAAATGGCTACACCTTC
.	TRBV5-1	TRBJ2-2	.	CASSLDRRLTGELFF	TGCGCCAGCAGCTTAGACAGGAGACTTACCGGGGAGCTGTTTTTT
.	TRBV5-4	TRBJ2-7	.	CASSFTASYEQYF	TGTGCCAGCAGCTTTACAGCCTCCTACGAGCAGTACTTC
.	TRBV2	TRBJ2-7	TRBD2	CASSLAGASYEQYF	TGTGCCAGCAGCCTAGCGGGAGCCTCCTACGAGCAGTACTTC
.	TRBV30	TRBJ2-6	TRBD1	CACPGQGAGANVLTF	TGTGCCTGCCCGGGACAGGGGGCTGGGGCCAACGTCCTGACTTTC
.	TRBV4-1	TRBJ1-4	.	CASSQDSRELFF	TGCGCCAGCAGCCAAGATAGTCGGGAACTGTTTTTT
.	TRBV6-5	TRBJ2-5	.	CASSYLAERLETQYF	TGTGCCAGCAGTTACTTGGCGGAGCGGTTAGAGACCCAGTACTTC
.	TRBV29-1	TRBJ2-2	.	CSVTGSEDKNTGELFF	TGCAGCGTCACCGGGAGCGAAGATAAGAACACCGGGGAGCTGTTTTTT
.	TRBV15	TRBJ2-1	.	CATSREPRTATYNEQFF	TGTGCCACCAGCAGAGAACCCCGAACAGCAACCTACAATGAGCAGTTCTTC
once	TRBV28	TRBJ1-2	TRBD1	CASQPQGRSYGYTF	TGTGCCAGTCAACCACAGGGGCGGTCCTATGGCTACACCTTC
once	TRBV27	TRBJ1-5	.	CASSNQGSNQPQHF	TGTGCCAGCAGTAATCAGGGTAGCAATCAGCCCCAGCATTTT
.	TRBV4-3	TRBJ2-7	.	CASSQVWQDLVSATSEQYF	TGCGCCAGCAGCCAAGTGTGGCAGGACCTGGTGTCGGCTACTAGCGAGCAGTACTTC
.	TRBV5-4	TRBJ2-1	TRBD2	CASSLSLAGGQEQFF	TGTGCCAGCAGCTTGTCCCTAGCGGGAGGACAGGAGCAGTTCTTC
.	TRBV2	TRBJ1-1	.	CASPSIRGKDTEAFF	TGTGCCAGCCCCTCCATCCGGGGTAAGGACACTGAAGCTTTCTTT
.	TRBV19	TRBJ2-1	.	CASSALTSFLFHNEQFF	TGTGCCAGTAGTGCCCTCACTAGCTTCCTTTTTCACAATGAGCAGTTCTTC
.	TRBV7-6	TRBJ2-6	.	CASSLLGGSGANVLTF	TGTGCCAGCAGCTTATTAGGGGGCTCTGGGGCCAACGTCCTGACTTTC
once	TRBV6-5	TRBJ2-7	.	CASRPHGEEYGEYF	TGTGCCAGCAGACCACACGGAGAGGAATACGGGGAGTACTTC
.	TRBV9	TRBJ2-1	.	CASSVDSDYNEQFF	TGTGCCAGCAGCGTTGATAGCGACTACAATGAGCAGTTCTTC
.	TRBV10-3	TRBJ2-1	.	CAISESTYNEQFF	TGTGCCATCAGTGAGTCGACTTACAATGAGCAGTTCTTC
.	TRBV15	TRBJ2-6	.	CATSRDREAGANVLTF	TGTGCCACCAGCAGAGACAGGGAGGCTGGGGCCAACGTCCTGACTTTC
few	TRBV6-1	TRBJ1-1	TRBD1	CASSDRGMRTEAFF	TGTGCCAGCTCAGACAGGGGAATGAGGACTGAAGCTTTCTTT
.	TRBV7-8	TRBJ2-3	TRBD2	CASSLSGRTDTQYF	TGTGCCAGCAGCTTAAGCGGGAGGACAGATACGCAGTATTTT
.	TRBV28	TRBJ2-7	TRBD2	CASNLAGASYEQYF	TGTGCCAGCAATTTAGCGGGTGCTTCCTACGAGCAGTACTTC
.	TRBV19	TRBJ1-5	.	CASRSQQAVTSPQHF	TGTGCCAGTAGGTCCCAACAGGCCGTTACCTCTCCCCAGCATTTT
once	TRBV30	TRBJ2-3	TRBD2	CAWRETSGFSDTQYF	TGTGCCTGGAGGGAAACTAGCGGGTTTTCAGATACGCAGTATTTT
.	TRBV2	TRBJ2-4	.	CASSERLAKNIQYF	TGTGCCAGCAGTGAACGACTAGCCAAAAACATTCAGTACTTC
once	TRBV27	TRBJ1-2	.	CASSFAANYGYTF	TGTGCCAGCAGTTTCGCAGCTAACTATGGCTACACCTTC
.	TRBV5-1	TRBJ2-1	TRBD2	CASSLPQREFGNEQFF	TGCGCCAGCAGCTTGCCCCAGCGGGAGTTTGGTAATGAGCAGTTCTTC
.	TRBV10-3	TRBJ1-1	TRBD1	CAIRGQGLKRNTEAFF	TGTGCCATCAGGGGACAGGGGCTTAAACGGAACACTGAAGCTTTCTTT
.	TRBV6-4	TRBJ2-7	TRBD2	CASIGRERSYEQYF	TGTGCCAGCATTGGGAGGGAACGGTCCTACGAGCAGTACTTC
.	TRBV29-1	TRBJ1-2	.	CSGSGEPGGYTF	TGCAGCGGATCAGGGGAACCAGGCGGCTACACCTTC
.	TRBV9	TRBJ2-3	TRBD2	CASSVGGGPSDTQYF	TGTGCCAGCAGCGTGGGGGGAGGGCCTTCAGATACGCAGTATTTT
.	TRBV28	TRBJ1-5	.	CASRGVNQPQHF	TGTGCCAGCAGGGGAGTGAATCAGCCCCAGCATTTT
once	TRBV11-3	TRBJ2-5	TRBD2	CASREGTSGIETQYF	TGTGCCAGCAGGGAGGGGACTAGCGGGATCGAGACCCAGTACTTC
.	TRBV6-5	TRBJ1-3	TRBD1	CASSGIAGGANTIYF	TGTGCCAGCAGTGGGATTGCAGGGGGCGCGAACACCATATATTTT
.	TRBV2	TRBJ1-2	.	CASEEVEGYTF	TGTGCCAGCGAGGAAGTCGAGGGCTACACCTTC
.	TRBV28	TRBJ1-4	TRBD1	CASSLGWDRAGEKLFF	TGTGCCAGCAGTTTAGGCTGGGACAGGGCCGGTGAAAAACTGTTTTTT
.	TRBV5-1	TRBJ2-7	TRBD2	CASSLGGTSGQYEQYF	TGCGCCAGCAGCTTGGGGGGGACTAGCGGGCAGTACGAGCAGTACTTC
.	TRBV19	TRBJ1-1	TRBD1	CASSGDRGTEAFF	TGTGCCAGTAGTGGGGACAGAGGTACTGAAGCTTTCTTT
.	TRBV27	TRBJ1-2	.	CASSFLRGNYGYTF	TGTGCCAGCAGTTTCCTCAGAGGGAATTATGGCTACACCTTC
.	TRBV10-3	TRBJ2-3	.	CAISEKWESTDTQYF	TGTGCCATCAGTGAGAAGTGGGAGAGTACAGATACGCAGTATTTT
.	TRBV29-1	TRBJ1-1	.	CSAEQGYTEAFF	TGCAGCGCCGAACAGGGTTATACTGAAGCTTTCTTT
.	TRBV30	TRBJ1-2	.	CAWSGQVANYGYTF	TGTGCCTGGAGTGGGCAGGTCGCTAACTATGGCTACACCTTC
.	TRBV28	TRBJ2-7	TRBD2	CASYALSGSSYEQYF	TGTGCCAGCTACGCTCTTAGCGGGAGCTCCTACGAGCAGTACTTC
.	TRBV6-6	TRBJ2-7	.	CASSYESPTVYYEQYF	TGTGCCAGCAGTTACGAGTCCCCTACCGTCTACTACGAGCAGTACTTC
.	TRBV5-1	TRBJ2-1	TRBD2	CASSFPGTSGSSNEQFF	TGCGCCAGCAGCTTTCCCGGGACTAGCGGGAGCTCGAATGAGCAGTTCTTC
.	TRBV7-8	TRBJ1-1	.	CASSFTGNTEAFF	TGTGCCAGCAGCTTCACAGGTAACACTGAAGCTTTCTTT
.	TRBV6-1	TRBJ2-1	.	CASSEREDGYSNEQFF	TGTGCCAGCAGTGAAAGGGAGGACGGGTACTCCAATGAGCAGTTCTTC
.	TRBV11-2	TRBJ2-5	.	CASSSLETQYF	TGTGCCAGCAGCTCCCTGGAGACCCAGTACTTC
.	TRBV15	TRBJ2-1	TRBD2	CATSGGLAGLYNEQFF	TGTGCCACCAGCGGAGGACTAGCGGGGCTCTACAATGAGCAGTTCTTC
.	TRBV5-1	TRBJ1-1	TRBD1	CASSPTGLMNTEAFF	TGCGCCAGCAGCCCGACAGGGCTCATGAACACTGAAGCTTTCTTT
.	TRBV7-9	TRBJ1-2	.	CASSLGTGGYTF	TGTGCCAGCAGCTTGGGTACAGGTGGCTACACCTTC
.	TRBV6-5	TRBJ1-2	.	CASSYERGKDYGYTF	TGTGCCAGCAGTTACGAGCGGGGAAAGGACTATGGCTACACCTTC
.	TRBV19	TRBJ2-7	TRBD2	CASSIVAGDRTYEQYF	TGTGCCAGTAGTATAGTAGCGGGAGATCGTACCTACGAGCAGTACTTC